The 8 T cell receptor beta chains listed next were all sequenced from one sample in a study of blood T cell repertoires in COVID-19. Clones were sequenced by immunoSEQ multiplex PCR, and TCRdb holds only the in-frame ones, with some missing. Among around 400,000 clones listed, 83% were seen once. The specimen was PBMCs or T cells enriched from blood (not recorded which). These TCRs come from a woman between 50 and 59 years old who had recovered from COVID-19.

The CDR3 region has the DNA TGTGCCAGCAGCTTCCCCCAGGCCTACGAGCAGTACTTC. It specifies CASSFPQAYEQYF. The chain recombines TRBV7-2 with TRBJ2-7; no firm D call. Per germline, CDR1 SGHTA and CDR2 FQGNSA. The CDR3 extends over 13 amino acids. The V and J ends lost 3 bases and 2 bases respectively, with 8 bases between them.

This clone was counted a few times. The rearrangement joins TRBV5-1 to TRBJ1-1; 9 bases agree with TRBD1. CDR1 is SGHRS, CDR2 YFSETQ, per germline. This CDR3 comprises 17 residues. V gave up 3 bases and J gave up 1 base; unmatched junction bases: 10. Here the CDR3 reads CASSSQNRGPANTEAFF. CDR3 nucleotides: TGCGCCAGCAGCTCACAGAACAGGGGGCCGGCGAACACTGAAGCTTTCTTT.

Only a few counts were recorded for this clone. J is TRBJ1-2 and V is TRBV18, with 12 bases fitting TRBD1. Germline CDR1 is KGHSH and CDR2 is LQKENI. The CDR3 is 17 residues long. Germline trimming cut 1 base from V and 4 bases from J; bases unmatched to any gene: 7. CDR3 amino acids: CASSPLPGQGAVYGYTF. CDR3 DNA: TGTGCCAGCTCACCACTACCGGGACAGGGGGCTGTCTATGGCTACACCTTC.

This clone was counted a single time. The chain is built from TRBV10-3 and TRBJ1-2; a possible D gene is TRBD1 (5 bases). CDR1 is ENHRY and CDR2 is SYGVKD in the germline V gene. The CDR3 runs 12 residues. V was pared by 8 bases and J by 4 bases, with 11 bases between. CDR3 loop: CAIGGEGYGYTF. DNA for the CDR3: TGTGCCATCGGGGGGGAAGGCTATGGCTACACCTTC.

The chain couples TRBV6-2 or TRBV6-3 to TRBJ1-5; D gene ambiguous. The CDR3 consists of 12 residues. V was pared by 2 bases and J by 7 bases, with 6 bases between. Germline CDR1 and CDR2: MNHEY and SVGEGT. The CDR3 region is CASSYPKQPQHF. The DNA of the CDR3 is TGTGCCAGCAGTTACCCAAAACAGCCCCAGCATTTT.

The rearrangement links TRBV7-9 to TRBJ2-3; 7 positions agree with TRBD1. J lost 0 bases, V lost 3 bases, and 6 bases had no gene match. The CDR3 is 16 amino acids. Germline lookup yields CDR1 SEHNR and CDR2 FQNEAQ (reference sequence). The chain's CDR3 is CASSLIGGSSTDTQYF. CDR3 nucleotides: TGTGCCAGCAGCTTGATAGGGGGCTCTAGCACAGATACGCAGTATTTT.

The V gene is TRBV4-3, the J gene TRBJ1-1, with 8 bases matching TRBD1. The CDR3 is made up of 15 amino acids. Looked up from germline, CDR1 is LGHNA and CDR2 is YSLEER. V was clipped by 5 bases and J by 4 bases; unmatched bases: 9. The CDR3 loop is CASSNQITGGTEAFF. The CDR3 coding sequence is TGCGCCAGCAGCAATCAAATTACAGGGGGCACTGAAGCTTTCTTT.

This clone occurred once. Within the sample, other DNA sequences also encode this same CDR3. The gene calls are TRBV12-3 or TRBV12-4 and TRBJ2-1, with unresolved D. The CDR3 length is 11 residues. V was pared by 8 bases and J by 3 bases, with 5 bases between. CDR3 region: CASRSYNEQFF. CDR3 in DNA: TGTGCCAGCCGGAGCTACAATGAGCAGTTCTTC.